This is a list of T cell receptor beta chains from one sample in a study of identifying expanded T cells in peripheral blood. Using immunoSEQ multiplex PCR, the repertoire was profiled, and TCRdb retains in-frame clones only, with some absent. This table has 95,000 to 100,000 clones, approximately 88% appearing once. The source material was blood. The origin of the receptors is a person aged 18-70 years in good health. Each CDR3 is given with its conserved first and last residue. The order of the fields is D gene, J gene, clone size, V gene, CDR3 DNA, CDR3 protein. A D gene is named only where the DNA matches it firmly. Rows may omit the clone size; those that give it use once, few, many or a size class.

NA TRBJ2-1 NA TRBV11-2 TGTGCCAGCAGTTTCGGGATGGGGGGCGAGCAGTTCTTC CASSFGMGGEQFF
TRBD2 TRBJ2-3 NA TRBV4-2 TGTGCCAGCAAAGCGGGGGGGCCGAGTAGCACAGATACGCAGTATTTT CASKAGGPSSTDTQYF
NA TRBJ1-1 few TRBV27 TGTGCCAGCAGTTTAGGTTTGAACACTGAAGCTTTCTTT CASSLGLNTEAFF
NA TRBJ1-5 NA TRBV7-2 TGTGCCAGCAGCTCCAGCGGCAATCAGCCCCAGCATTTT CASSSSGNQPQHF
TRBD2 TRBJ2-5 NA TRBV5-6 TGTGCCAGCAGCTTCTTTAGGCGGGGGGGCTTGGAGACCCAGTACTTC CASSFFRRGGLETQYF
NA TRBJ1-5 few TRBV4-3 TGCGCCAGCAGCCAAGGTCTCGGTTTTAATCAGCCCCAGCATTTT CASSQGLGFNQPQHF
NA TRBJ1-1 NA TRBV19 TGTGCCAGTAGTATCTCGAGAACTGAAGCTTTCTTT CASSISRTEAFF
NA TRBJ2-4 NA TRBV5-3 TGTGCCAGAAGCCCCCTAGGGGAAATAGCCAAAAACATTCAGTACTTC CARSPLGEIAKNIQYF
NA TRBJ1-1 NA TRBV27 TGTGCCAGCAGTTCTAATTGGGTAGCAGCTTTCTTT CASSSNWVAAFF
NA TRBJ2-5 NA TRBV20-1 TGCAGTGCTAACTTCCAAGAGACCCAGTACTTC CSANFQETQYF
TRBD1 TRBJ2-7 NA TRBV10-3 TGTGCCATCAGTCCGGGACAGGGCAAGGGAGAGCAGTACTTC CAISPGQGKGEQYF
NA TRBJ2-1 NA TRBV2 TGTGCCACAGGGACGAGCTCCTACAATGAGCAGTTCTTC CATGTSSYNEQFF
NA TRBJ1-4 NA TRBV4-2 TGTGCCAGCACCGACGTAGCGGGGCGGGAAAAACTGTTTTTT CASTDVAGREKLFF
NA TRBJ2-1 few TRBV6-1 TGTGCCAGCAGTGAAGCGGGGGGCTCCTACAATGAGCAGTTCTTC CASSEAGGSYNEQFF
NA TRBJ2-3 once TRBV6-5 TGTGCCAAACAGACAGATACGCAGTATTTT CAKQTDTQYF
NA TRBJ1-3 NA TRBV21-1 TGTGCCAGCGGAGTGGCGGGGCAGGGGCCTGGAAACACCATATATTTT CASGVAGQGPGNTIYF
NA TRBJ1-2 NA TRBV6-1 TGTGCCAGCAGTGAAGGAGTAGTGGTCCGCTATGGCTACACCTTC CASSEGVVVRYGYTF
NA TRBJ1-2 NA TRBV5-6 TGTGCCAGCAGCTTTAATAGAGGGTGGAATGGCTACACCTTC CASSFNRGWNGYTF
TRBD2 TRBJ2-7 few TRBV6-5 TGTGCCAGCAGTTACGGCGGGGGGGCCTACGAGCAGTACTTC CASSYGGGAYEQYF
NA TRBJ1-2 NA TRBV4-1 TGCGCCAGCAGCGCCGGGGGCGGATCCCATGGCTACACCTTC CASSAGGGSHGYTF
NA TRBJ1-2 NA TRBV21-1 TGTGCCAGGGGCTCGCGAAGAGACTACCCAAACTATGGCTACACCTTC CARGSRRDYPNYGYTF
NA TRBJ2-6 NA TRBV6-6 TGTGCCAGCCGCGCGACATCTGGGGCCAACGTCCTGACTTTC CASRATSGANVLTF
TRBD1 TRBJ2-7 NA TRBV5-6 TGTGCCAGCAGCTTGGTTAGGGACAGGGACGGTCACGAGCAGTACTTC CASSLVRDRDGHEQYF
NA TRBJ1-4 NA TRBV19 TGTGCCAGTAGTGGGGTCCAGGACGGTGAAAAACTGTTTTTT CASSGVQDGEKLFF
NA TRBJ1-5 NA TRBV15 TGTGCCACCAGCAGAGATCGGAGTCCGGGGAGCAATCAGCCCCAGCATTTT CATSRDRSPGSNQPQHF
NA TRBJ1-1 NA TRBV5-1 TGCGCCAGCAGCTTGGAAGGGTCCACCACTGAAGCTTTCTTT CASSLEGSTTEAFF
TRBD1 TRBJ1-1 NA TRBV28 TGTGCCAGCAGCCCTACCCCCAGGGGGCGAGGGACTGAAGCTTTCTTT CASSPTPRGRGTEAFF
NA TRBJ1-1 NA TRBV15 TGTGCCACCAGCAGAGGAATGCGGGTCATGAACACTGAAGCTTTCTTT CATSRGMRVMNTEAFF
TRBD1 TRBJ2-7 NA TRBV4-3 TGCGCCAGCAGCCAAGGTTACAGGGGGTCCTACGAGCAGTACTTC CASSQGYRGSYEQYF
TRBD1 TRBJ2-2 NA TRBV10-3 TGTGCCATCACCGAGACAGGGGTCGATGTCGGGGAGCTGTTTTTT CAITETGVDVGELFF
TRBD2 TRBJ2-7 NA TRBV19 TGTGCCAGTAGAACCAGCGGGGGGGCGAAGGACGAGCAGTACTTC CASRTSGGAKDEQYF
TRBD1 TRBJ2-7 NA TRBV5-1 TGCGCCAGCAGCTGGACAGGGGGCGAGAACTACGAGCAGTACTTC CASSWTGGENYEQYF
NA TRBJ2-3 NA TRBV28 TGTGCCAGCAGTTTATGGGTGGCCCGCACAGATACGCAGTATTTT CASSLWVARTDTQYF
TRBD1 TRBJ1-5 NA TRBV4-3 TGCGCCAGCAGCCGGCACAGGGGCCTCAATCAGCCCCAGCATTTT CASSRHRGLNQPQHF
NA TRBJ1-1 few TRBV28 TGTGCCAGCAGTACGTCTCCCCCGTGGGAAGCTTTCTTT CASSTSPPWEAFF
TRBD1 TRBJ1-2 few TRBV5-1 TGCGCCAGCAGCCCCGGACAGGGGGCGAAGAGCTACACCTTC CASSPGQGAKSYTF
NA TRBJ2-5 NA TRBV6-6 TGTGCCAGCACCTTCTGGGGTGGGCAAGAGACCCAGTACTTC CASTFWGGQETQYF
NA TRBJ2-3 NA TRBV11-3 TGTGCCAGCAGCTTGTACACAGATACGCAGTATTTT CASSLYTDTQYF
TRBD1 TRBJ2-1 NA TRBV5-4 TGTGCCAGCAGCTTGCTGGGACAGGGCAACTACAATGAGCAGTTCTTC CASSLLGQGNYNEQFF
NA TRBJ1-4 once TRBV7-9 TGTGCCAGCAGCTTAATGGGGGGCGCGGGTGAAAAACTGTTTTTT CASSLMGGAGEKLFF
NA TRBJ2-5 NA TRBV5-4 TGTGCCAGCAGTCCAGACATAGTGGAGACCCAGTACTTC CASSPDIVETQYF
NA TRBJ1-2 NA TRBV7-9 TGTGCCAGCAGCTCCCGGGCTCAAACTTATGGCTACACCTTC CASSSRAQTYGYTF
TRBD2 TRBJ2-3 NA TRBV9 TGTGCCAGCGGAGAGCTAGCGGCGGATACGCAGTATTTT CASGELAADTQYF
NA TRBJ1-2 NA TRBV14 TGTGCCAGCAGCCAAGTAGCCCGGTTGGAAGGGGATGGCTACACCTTC CASSQVARLEGDGYTF
TRBD2 TRBJ2-3 NA TRBV18 TGTGCCAGCTCACCCCTTGGAAACCAGGGACTAGCAGATACGCAGTATTTT CASSPLGNQGLADTQYF
TRBD1 TRBJ1-2 NA TRBV5-6 TGTGCCAGCAGACAGGGGGGCGGCTACACCTTC CASRQGGGYTF
NA TRBJ2-7 NA TRBV28 TGTGCCAGCAGTTTAAGGCCAGGGACCTACGAGCAGTACTTC CASSLRPGTYEQYF
NA TRBJ2-7 once TRBV6-6 TGTGCCAGCAGTTACTCGAGGGACGAGCAGTACTTC CASSYSRDEQYF
NA TRBJ2-6 NA TRBV28 TGTGCCAGCAGCCTCGCTCCGGGATTAATCTCTGGGGCCAACGTCCTGACTTTC CASSLAPGLISGANVLTF
NA TRBJ1-1 NA TRBV7-2 TGTGCCAGCAGCTTAGCCCTGAATACTGAAGCTTTCTTT CASSLALNTEAFF
NA TRBJ2-3 NA TRBV27 TGTGCCAGCAGCCCCAGAAAGGTGGCGGGGTGGCGGGGAGATACGCAGTATTTT CASSPRKVAGWRGDTQYF